The 28 T cell receptor beta chains listed next were all sequenced from one sample in a study of T cells in Graves' hyperthyroidism and ophthalmopathy. The investigators amplified TCR beta CDR3 regions from RNA transcripts. The TCR CDR3 was amplified in a first-round RT-PCR using the HTBI primer set. Via MiXCR, TCRdb re-called the multiplex PCR reads, giving one row per CDR3 protein. This sample carries about 660,000 distinct CDR3 sequences, 45% of them seen once, and the ten largest clones take less than 8.5%. What was sequenced was peripheral blood or thyroid tissue (not recorded which). The source of these receptors is an adult man with Graves' disease, either hyperthyroidism or ophthalmopathy (not recorded which).

J is TRBJ2-5 and V is TRBV10-3; 9 bases map to TRBD1. Trimming cost V 8 bases and J 9 bases; bases outside gene matches: 4. From germline, CDR1 is ENHRY and CDR2 SYGVKD. The CDR3 is 11 residues long. The CDR3 region has the DNA TGTGCCATCGGACAGGGGCGGGCCCAGTACTTC. This codes for CAIGQGRAQYF.

The chain is built from TRBV19 and TRBJ2-7; D call uncertain. V was cut by 7 bases and J by 0 bases, with 16 bases left in between. The CDR3 consists of 15 residues. Germline CDR1 and CDR2: LNHDA and SQIVND (reference sequence). The CDR3 region is CASTIGRQSSYEQYF. As DNA, the CDR3 is TGTGCCAGTACTATTGGGCGGCAAAGCTCCTACGAGCAGTACTTC.

This clonotype has a handful of counts. The V gene is TRBV29-1, the J gene TRBJ2-7; perhaps TRBD2 as D (5 bases). The CDR3 covers 15 residues. V lost 1 base to trimming and J lost 2 bases, with 15 bases between them. CDR1 and CDR2 (germline): SQVTM, ANQGSEA. The CDR3, as DNA: TGCAGCGTTGAAGGCCCCGAGGGTAAGGCCTACGAGCAGTACTTC. Translated: CSVEGPEGKAYEQYF.

The chain is built from TRBV20-1 and TRBJ1-1; 9 positions agree with TRBD1. The V and J ends lost 6 bases and 4 bases, in that order; junction bases with no gene match: 6. The CDR3 consists of 13 residues. The germline V gene has CDR1 DFQATT and CDR2 SNEGSKA (reference sequence). The CDR3 here is CSAADRGFTEAFF. The CDR3 DNA sequence: TGCAGTGCAGCCGACAGGGGGTTCACTGAAGCTTTCTTT.

In its sample, this clonotype was seen a few times. V usage is TRBV19 and J usage is TRBJ1-5, with no clear D. The CDR3 runs 14 residues. Looked up from germline, CDR1 is LNHDA and CDR2 is SQIVND (reference sequence). V shed 2 bases and J shed 4 bases, with 9 bases lying between them. In nucleotides, the CDR3 is TGTGCCAGTAGTATAAGGACCGAAAATCAGCCCCAGCATTTT. Its protein product is CASSIRTENQPQHF. Complete variable domain (other parts from reference TRBV19 and TRBJ1-5): DGGITQSPKYLFRKEGQNVTLSCEQNLNHDAMYWYRQDPGQGLRLIYYSQIVNDFQKGDIAEGYSVSREKKESFPLTVTSAQKNPTAFYLCASSIRTENQPQHFGDGTRLSIL.

This clonotype was counted ten times or more. The chain carries TRBV5-1 and TRBJ1-1, with D hard to call. CDR1 and CDR2 from the germline V gene are SGHRS and YFSETQ. This CDR3 spans 14 amino acids. V was shortened by 7 bases and J by 4 bases, with 17 bases between the two germline ends. CDR3 DNA sequence: TGCGCCAGCCGTAATGGCAGGACGGGCACTGAAGCTTTCTTT. Translated: CASRNGRTGTEAFF.

The rearrangement joins TRBV7-3 to TRBJ1-2; no clear D gene. This CDR3 comprises 14 residues. Trimming removed 9 bases at V and 8 bases at J, with 22 bases between. Looked up from germline, CDR1 is SGHTA and CDR2 is FQGTGA. CDR3 bases: TGTGCCAGTAGTATAACAACCCTTCGTGGCGGCTACACCTTC. Residues: CASSITTLRGGYTF.

The chain joins TRBV4-2 to TRBJ1-1; 7 bases align to TRBD1. J gave up 4 bases and V 11 bases, and 13 bases lay outside the gene matches. Germline V gene lookup returns CDR1 LGHNA and CDR2 YNFKEQ. This CDR3 is built from 14 residues. This CDR3 is CASGEGALVTEAFF. As DNA, the CDR3 is TGTGCCTCAGGGGAGGGGGCGCTGGTCACTGAAGCTTTCTTT.

This clonotype showed up just once. The CDR3 DNA is TGTGCCATCAGTGAGTCGATTATGGGACAGGGATGTGGCTACACCTTC. The encoded protein is CAISESIMGQGCGYTF. The rearrangement uses TRBV10-3 and TRBJ1-2; 9 bases fit TRBD1. Germline V gives CDR1 ENHRY, CDR2 SYGVKD. J gave up 7 bases and V 0 bases, and 9 bases lay outside the gene matches. CDR3 length: 16 amino acids.

A word on this clonotype: This may stem from a read error, because a much larger clone lies one nucleotide away. This rearrangement joins TRBV15 to TRBJ2-2, with D perhaps TRBD2 (5 bases). Germline V gene data show CDR1 as LNHNV and CDR2 as YYDKDF (reference sequence). V dropped 4 bases and J dropped 0 bases, with 12 bases sitting between them. This CDR3 comprises 16 residues. The CDR3 DNA reads as TGTGCCACCAGCAAACGGGGAAAAACGAACACCGGGGAGCTGTTTTTT. As protein: CATSKRGKTNTGELFF. The full variable domain, rest sourced from reference TRBV15 and TRBJ2-2, is DAMVIQNPRYQVTQFGKPVTLSCSQTLNHNVMYWYQQKSSQAPKLLFHYYDKDFNNEADTPDNFQSRRPNTSFCFLDIRSPGLGDTAMYLCATSKRGKTNTGELFFGEGSRLTVL.

This clonotype was observed a single time. The genes are TRBV20-1 and TRBJ1-5; 8 bases line up with TRBD1. Germline CDR1 and CDR2: DFQATT and SNEGSKA (reference sequence). V dropped 6 bases and J dropped 5; count of bases not matched to a gene: 12. The length of the CDR3 is 15 residues. DNA of the CDR3: TGCAGTGCCCCAACCCCGACAGGGGCCCATCAGCCCCAGCATTTT. Translation gives CSAPTPTGAHQPQHF.

This clonotype has just a few counts. The chain joins TRBV7-9 to TRBJ2-5, with D possibly matching TRBD2 (5 bases). Trimming removed 3 bases at V and 5 bases at J, with 10 bases between. The CDR3 is made up of 13 amino acids. In germline, CDR1 is SEHNR, CDR2 FQNEAQ (reference sequence). In DNA form, the CDR3 reads TGTGCCAGCAGCTTGAGGGTGATGGAGACCCAGTACTTC. It codes for CASSLRVMETQYF.

The rearrangement links TRBV2 to TRBJ1-1; the match to TRBD1 covers 8 bases. CDR3 length: 17 amino acids. V shed 5 bases and J 5 bases; nucleotides not matched to a gene: 16. CDR1 and CDR2 (germline): SNHLY, FYNNEI. CDR3 sequence: CASSPSSPGGGGTEAFF. The CDR3 DNA follows: TGTGCCAGCAGTCCAAGTTCCCCAGGGGGCGGTGGTACTGAAGCTTTCTTT.

This clonotype came up a few times. DNA of the CDR3: TGTGCCAGTAGTATAGTGGGACTAGCGGGAGATACGCAGTATTTT. Protein product: CASSIVGLAGDTQYF. The chain has TRBV19 and TRBJ2-3, with 12 bases aligning to TRBD2. Germline V gene sequence: CDR1 LNHDA, CDR2 SQIVND (reference sequence). Trimming took 1 base from V and 5 from J; bases not matched to a gene: 1. This CDR3 has 15 residues.

This clonotype was counted a few times. The chain recombines TRBV7-2 with TRBJ1-1; D is possibly TRBD1 (5 bases). The CDR3 runs to 14 residues. Trimming took 5 bases from V and 12 from J, leaving 22 bases between them. From germline, CDR1 is SGHTA and CDR2 FQGNSA. CDR3 loop: CASSPLQTGVSSFF. The CDR3 DNA is TGTGCCAGCAGCCCCCTCCAAACGGGGGTTTCGTCTTTCTTT.

The chain has TRBV29-1 and TRBJ1-1; TRBD1 matches at 7 bases. The J segment lost 3 bases and the V segment lost 4 bases, leaving 14 bases of the junction unmatched. Germline V gene lookup returns CDR1 SQVTM and CDR2 ANQGSEA. This CDR3 contains 16 residues. CDR3 sequence (DNA): TGCAGCGTTGCCCCTGGGGCAGGGGGTAGGTACACTGAAGCTTTCTTT. Residues: CSVAPGAGGRYTEAFF.

This clonotype has a handful of counts. The chain has TRBV6-5 and TRBJ1-1; D not certain. CDR1 and CDR2 from the germline V gene are MNHEY and SVGAGI. V shed 0 bases and J shed 1 base, with 6 bases lying between them. The CDR3 runs 14 residues. The CDR3: CASSYSRPNTEAFF. The CDR3 DNA reads TGTGCCAGCAGTTACTCTCGGCCGAACACTGAAGCTTTCTTT.

This clonotype was recorded many times. The chain combines TRBV5-1 with TRBJ1-6, with no clear D. The CDR3 totals 15 residues. The V end was cut by 2 bases, the J end by 7 bases, with 13 bases between. CDR1 and CDR2 from the germline V gene are SGHRS and YFSETQ. Written as DNA, the CDR3 is TGCGCCAGCAGCTTAGGGCTCCAGCCGAATTCACCCCTCCACTTT. Protein sequence: CASSLGLQPNSPLHF.

This clonotype has a handful of counts. The chain is built from TRBV2 and TRBJ1-2; tentative D call: TRBD1 (5 bases). The CDR3 has 13 amino acids. CDR1 and CDR2 from the germline V gene are SNHLY and FYNNEI. CDR3 loop: CVISGGYLYGYTF. The CDR3 DNA reads as TGTGTCATCTCCGGGGGTTATCTCTATGGCTACACCTTC.

The table lists this clonotype with many counts. The chain has TRBV10-3 and TRBJ1-1; tentatively, D is TRBD1 (5 bases). CDR3 length: 14 residues. Germline loops: CDR1 ENHRY, CDR2 SYGVKD. Trimming removed 2 bases at V and 4 bases at J, with 11 bases between. CDR3 sequence: CAISEVSGTTEAFF. In nucleotides, the CDR3 is TGTGCCATCAGTGAGGTGTCAGGGACCACTGAAGCTTTCTTT.

This clonotype was counted between two and nine times. V usage is TRBV15 and J usage is TRBJ1-6; the D is unclear. CDR1 LNHNV and CDR2 YYDKDF come from the germline V gene (reference sequence). The CDR3 length is 17 residues. V lost 3 bases, J lost 7 bases, and 19 bases lay in between. The CDR3 DNA sequence: TGTGCCACCAGCAGTGAGTCGAAGCCAGGAGGCAATTCACCCCTCCACTTT. This translates into CATSSESKPGGNSPLHF.

Concerning this clonotype: A read error is possible here, since a much larger clone lies one base away. The chain recombines TRBV7-9 with TRBJ1-4; no definite D call. The length of the CDR3 is 12 residues. V lost 0 bases to trimming and J lost 10 bases, with 6 bases between them. The germline CDR1 and CDR2 sequences are SEHNR and FQNEAQ (reference sequence). Here the CDR3 DNA reads TGTGCCAGCAGCTTAGCGAGCGGAAAACTGTTTTTT. This translates into CASSLASGKLFF.

This chain connects TRBV29-1 to TRBJ1-1, with D possibly being TRBD1 (6 bases). The CDR3 contains 12 residues. In germline, CDR1 is SQVTM, CDR2 ANQGSEA. The V end lost 8 bases, the J end lost 3 bases, and 13 bases lay between the germline ends. The CDR3 protein is CSFRDIHTEAFF. The CDR3 region has the DNA TGCAGCTTTAGGGACATCCACACTGAAGCTTTCTTT. The complete variable domain, with remaining parts taken from reference TRBV29-1 and TRBJ1-1, reads SAVISQKPSRDICQRGTSLTIQCQVDSQVTMMFWYRQQPGQSLTLIATANQGSEATYESGFVIDKFPISRPNLTFSTLTVSNMSPEDSSIYLCSFRDIHTEAFFGQGTRLTVV.

In this sample, this clonotype turned up many times. The rearrangement links TRBV2 to TRBJ1-2; D is possibly TRBD1 (5 bases). The V end was cut by 8 bases, the J end by 2 bases, with 12 bases between. Per the germline V gene, CDR1 is SNHLY and CDR2 is FYNNEI. The CDR3 spans 13 residues. CDR3 bases: TGTGCCAGCGTGCAGACAGCAAACTATGGCTACACCTTC. The encoded protein is CASVQTANYGYTF.

The chain joins TRBV5-1 to TRBJ1-2, with 8 nucleotides matching TRBD1. The length of the CDR3 is 15 residues. Per germline, CDR1 SGHRS and CDR2 YFSETQ. V was pared by 4 bases and J by 4 bases, with 9 bases of the junction left unmatched. DNA of the CDR3: TGCGCCAGCAGCCTGACGGGACAGGTTTCCTATGGCTACACCTTC. It codes for CASSLTGQVSYGYTF.

This clonotype came up a few times. V usage is TRBV7-9 and J usage is TRBJ1-6, with 7 nucleotides matching TRBD1. CDR3 length: 15 amino acids. V lost 6 bases to trimming and J lost 4 bases; unmatched junction nucleotides: 6. The V gene's germline CDR1 is SEHNR and CDR2 FQNEAQ (reference sequence). The CDR3 DNA reads as TGTGCCAGCAGTACCCCGGGACAGTATAATTCACCCCTCCACTTT. Protein: CASSTPGQYNSPLHF.

This clonotype was recorded once. This rearrangement joins TRBV11-2 to TRBJ2-5; D gene ambiguous. Germline CDR1 is SGHAT and CDR2 is FQNNGV. The CDR3 runs 12 residues. V dropped 8 bases and J dropped 5 bases, with 12 bases sitting between them. The CDR3 sequence is CASLVAEETQYF. The CDR3, as DNA: TGTGCCAGCTTAGTTGCCGAGGAGACCCAGTACTTC.

The chain has TRBV12-3 or TRBV12-4 and TRBJ1-5, with D maybe TRBD1 (5 bases). V lost 1 base, J lost 2 bases, and 18 bases lay in between. The CDR3 covers 18 residues. CDR3 protein: CASSLDPGVDTGNQPQHF. The CDR3 nucleotides are TGTGCCAGCAGTTTAGATCCGGGTGTGGACACTGGCAATCAGCCCCAGCATTTT.